The T cell receptor beta chain described here comes from a study of cytomegalovirus exposure and HLA in healthy donors (dated by TCRdb to about 2017). The study in broad terms: In an earlier analysis of 587 of the donors, 250 to 300 Gb of sequence data and 95 million to 130 million unique TCR beta sequences from roughly 190 million T cells were reported. Roughly 300 gigabases of sequencing data and around 85 million unique TCR sequences made up an early release that covered roughly 670 HLA-typed donors. Among the approximately 400 genotyped donors, under 90% belonged to the genetic ancestry cluster associated with self-reported Caucasian donors. The aim of the study was to test whether cataloging public T cell receptors could identify signatures of past pathogen exposure. The study used immunosequencing to profile the T cell repertoires of around 600 subjects and linked those repertoires to cytomegalovirus serostatus. A separate validation cohort of over a hundred different subjects was used in addition to the roughly 620-subject first cohort. High-throughput TCR immunosequencing, statistical association of individual TCRs with disease status, and machine learning were combined to predict cytomegalovirus infection status. In a later analysis, previously published TCR beta repertoires from some 640 donors were re-analyzed and high-resolution HLA genotyping was added so that TCR occurrence patterns could be studied. In the later analysis, no new phenotypic data were used to find candidate immune exposures; instead, reliance was placed on TCR beta sequences and their occurrence across donors. To decide whether each TCR beta V gene segment behaved as functional or pseudogenic, an earlier analysis of some 540 of the donors relied on high-throughput TCR beta sequencing. Alongside the repertoire data, information on donor age, sex, ethnicity and CMV serostatus was compiled. In a later genetic analysis, genome-wide SNP genotypes for about 55% of the roughly 700 donors were used, and that subset was treated as a discovery cohort. Every repertoire in the discovery cohort had been generated on one and the same sequencing platform. Both class I and class II loci were covered by HLA typing, at four-digit resolution. The number of typed donors differed by locus: about 620-640 for A, B, C, DRB1 and DQB1; some 540 for DQA1; 606 for DPA1; and roughly 450 for DPB1. A handful of DR-DQ haplotypes were treated as single units for association and clustering because of strong linkage in the cohort. Among a few hundred genotyped donors of the cohort, an average of roughly 240,000 unique TCR beta nucleotide sequences were sequenced per donor, about a sixth of them non-productive. Findings and caveats that apply to the study as a whole: The 87-base-pair reads could not distinguish some IMGT-functional V segments, including TRBV6-2 and TRBV6-3, so those segments were excluded. A further reported finding was that TCR beta sequences accurately predicted the HLA-A and HLA-B alleles for most subjects in the first cohort. In an earlier analysis of 587 of the donors, most TCR beta V segments appeared in productive rearrangements about 87% or about 30% of the time, broadly matching IMGT annotations. In a later analysis, 15,000 to 20,000 TCR beta sequences were associated with specific HLA alleles at a false discovery rate of 0.05. According to a later analysis, parvovirus B19, influenza, CMV and Epstein-Barr virus appeared linked to several top co-occurrence clusters. Because some donors lacked HLA typing at each locus, the association tests relied only on the typed subset. Roughly uniform sequencing depth across donors was assumed in presence/absence analyses, although this assumption may not hold. The earlier analysis of 587 of the donors excluded some 15 rarely observed V segments, including chromosome 9 orphons, because counts were too low. In a later analysis, HLA-associated TCR beta chains showed more clonal expansion and lower generation probabilities than non-associated chains that were equally common. According to a later genetic analysis, donors in an Asian-associated ancestry cluster had fewer N-insertions in productive TCRs than the roughly 700-donor mean. The study listed 170 or so TCR beta chains as associated with cytomegalovirus. A cluster of highly shared sequence variants was judged likely to be a technical artifact of the sequencing pipeline. A later analysis found that most CMV-associated TCR beta chains appeared HLA-restricted, with HLA associations seemingly driven largely by CMV exposure. While some public TCRs were present in many individuals, most TCR sequences turned up only very rarely across donors. The authors suggested that the approach could potentially be generalized to other disease states and immunological phenotypes. In vitro tests confirmed that a few of the cytomegalovirus-associated TCR beta chains recognize cytomegalovirus antigens. Correlated functional status among segregating V segments might reflect linkage disequilibrium, but an unknown experimental factor could not be ruled out. The classifier was reported to diagnose cytomegalovirus status with high specificity and sensitivity in both the original cohort and the validation cohort. A later analysis found that TCR association rates varied across HLA loci, with DRB1 alleles showing the most associated TCRs and HLA-C alleles the fewest. In a later genetic analysis, a missense DCLRE1C variant was associated with V-gene and J-gene trimming of TCR beta chains, and the association was replicated in an independent cohort. When HLA alleles, especially DR and DQ, strongly co-occurred, attributing TCR associations to individual alleles was difficult. Only TCR beta chains were sequenced in this cohort, and the absence of alpha or paired-chain data limited detectable features. For the cohort, immune exposure information was limited to CMV serostatus.

Note on this clone: The target of this receptor is not known. No much larger clone is present one base from it, and per-base qualities are unavailable.

In total, 630 or so healthy bone marrow donors made up the cohort. Cohort members were all nominally healthy when sampled, although unrecorded immune exposures were likely present. The donor was CMV seronegative and was included in the group of hundreds of seronegative cohort members. Each donor provided a peripheral blood sample, and peripheral blood mononuclear cells were used for TCR beta sequencing. The Qiagen DNeasy Blood Extraction Kit was used to extract genomic DNA from the blood cell samples. CDR1 is given as SGHRS and CDR2 as YFSETQ, both from the germline V gene. From cysteine to phenylalanine, the CDR3 is 16 amino acids long. The DNA shown is the 48-base CDR3, in frame from base 1. A distance of 13 bases separates the germline ends of V and J, which lose 1 base and 3 bases respectively. The method was the immunoSEQ multiplex PCR assay. The multiplex PCR relied on a mix of 60 forward primers for TCR Vbeta segments and 13 reverse primers for TCR Jbeta segments. The CDR3 region of rearranged TCR beta genes was amplified from genomic DNA with a multiplex PCR assay. On the Illumina HiSeq System, the amplified TCR beta libraries were sequenced as 87-base-pair reads. In the authors' own workflow: In a later analysis, roughly 80 million unique TCR beta chains were counted across the roughly 610 repertoires, and roughly 11 million of these chains were shared by at least two donors. Raw reads were error-corrected and collapsed into unique sequences with a nearest-neighbor algorithm that merged closely related sequences to remove PCR and sequencing errors. CDR3 sequences were aligned to IMGT reference sequences to assign V, D and J gene segments. For a sequence to be retained, at least a six-nucleotide match to both a V gene segment and a J gene segment was required. A rearrangement counted as productive if the CDR3 had no stop codons and remained in frame with V and J, and every other rearrangement counted as non-productive. Following IMGT convention, CDR3 was defined as the stretch from the second conserved V-encoded cysteine to the conserved J-encoded phenylalanine. The earlier analysis of fewer than 700 of the donors excluded sequences that lacked an unambiguous match to a single V gene segment. An earlier analysis of several hundred of the donors called V segments functional above 56.7% productive rearrangements and segregating when the between-donor standard deviation exceeded 5%. A statistical classification framework was developed to diagnose cytomegalovirus status using the catalog of TCR beta chain sequences. A later analysis assigned V and J genes by comparing TCR nucleotide sequences with IMGT/GENE-DB human TR gene sequences. A later analysis assigned CDR3 sequences and most-parsimonious VDJ recombination scenarios with the TCRdist pipeline. A later analysis defined each TCR beta chain by its CDR3 amino acid sequence plus V-gene family, and excluded reads lacking a unique V-gene family. As a way to deal with suspected cross-contamination and a sequencing artifact, a later analysis dropped approximately 590 nucleotide sequences that were highly shared and had low generation probability. A later analysis calculated a clonal expansion index for each public chain from normalized within-repertoire ranks of inferred template counts. In a later analysis, generation probabilities were computed using a VDJ recombination model fitted to out-of-frame rearrangements, and the results were checked against IGoR. A later analysis scored TCR-TCR, TCR-HLA and TCR-CMV co-occurrence with hypergeometric tests, applying a repertoire-size bias correction to TCR pairs. To estimate false discovery rates, a later analysis permuted the HLA or CMV assignments 20 times. A later analysis grouped co-occurring TCRs with DBSCAN, adding TCRdist sequence similarity when clustering within HLA-allele-positive subsets. For co-occurrence clustering, repertoires with fewer than 30,000 or more than 120,000 public chains were excluded, along with five or six repertoires with anomalous nucleotide sharing. TCRdb took this table from immuneACCESS and kept in-frame rearrangements with V and J called. Such tables lack part of the clones; where checked against another copy, unresolved V genes explain under half of the gap, and the rest is unexplained. That table furnishes V, J and clone size, whereas the DNA furnished D and trimming. Present in this sample are over 150,000 clones, 80% to 85% of which were seen just once. Around 2.2% of the sample comes from the top ten.

The sequence was obtained from a woman aged 30 to 39 in good health and CMV-seronegative. The sequencing input was PBMCs. This receptor chain uses TRBV5-1 and TRBJ1-4; TRBD1 might be the D gene, on 5 matching bases. The nucleotide sequence is TGCGCCAGCAGCTTGTGGTATCCACAGGCTAATGAAAAACTGTTTTTT. This yields the protein CASSLWYPQANEKLFF.